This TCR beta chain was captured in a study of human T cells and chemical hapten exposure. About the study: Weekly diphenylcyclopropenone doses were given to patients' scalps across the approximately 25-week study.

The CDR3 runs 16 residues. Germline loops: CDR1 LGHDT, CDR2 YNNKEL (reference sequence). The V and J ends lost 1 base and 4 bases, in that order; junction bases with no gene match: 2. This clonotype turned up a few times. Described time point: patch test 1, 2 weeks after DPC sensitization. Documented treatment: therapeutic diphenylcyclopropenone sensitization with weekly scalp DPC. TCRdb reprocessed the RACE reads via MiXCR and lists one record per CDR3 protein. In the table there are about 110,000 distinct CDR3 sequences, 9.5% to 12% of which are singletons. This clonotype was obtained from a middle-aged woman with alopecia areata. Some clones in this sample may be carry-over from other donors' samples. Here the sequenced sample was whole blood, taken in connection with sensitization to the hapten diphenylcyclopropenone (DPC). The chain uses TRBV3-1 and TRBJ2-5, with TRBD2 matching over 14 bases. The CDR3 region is CASSQGGLAGGETQYF. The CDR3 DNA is TGTGCCAGCAGCCAAGGTGGACTAGCGGGAGGAGAGACCCAGTACTTC.